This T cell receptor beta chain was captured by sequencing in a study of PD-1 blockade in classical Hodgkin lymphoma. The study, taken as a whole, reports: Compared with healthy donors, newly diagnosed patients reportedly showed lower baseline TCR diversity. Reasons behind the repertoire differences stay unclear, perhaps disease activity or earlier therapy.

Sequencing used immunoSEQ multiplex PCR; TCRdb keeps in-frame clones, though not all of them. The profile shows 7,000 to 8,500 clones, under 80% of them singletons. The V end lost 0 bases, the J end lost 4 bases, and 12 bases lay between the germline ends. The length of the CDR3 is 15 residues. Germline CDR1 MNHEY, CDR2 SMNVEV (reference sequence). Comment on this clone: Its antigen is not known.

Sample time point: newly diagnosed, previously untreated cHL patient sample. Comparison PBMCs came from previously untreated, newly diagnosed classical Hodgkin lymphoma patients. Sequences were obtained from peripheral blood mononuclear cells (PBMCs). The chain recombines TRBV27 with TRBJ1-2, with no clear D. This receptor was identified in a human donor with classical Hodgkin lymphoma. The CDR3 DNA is TGTGCCAGCAGTTTATCGAAGGCCTGGCTCTATGGCTACACCTTC. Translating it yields CASSLSKAWLYGYTF.